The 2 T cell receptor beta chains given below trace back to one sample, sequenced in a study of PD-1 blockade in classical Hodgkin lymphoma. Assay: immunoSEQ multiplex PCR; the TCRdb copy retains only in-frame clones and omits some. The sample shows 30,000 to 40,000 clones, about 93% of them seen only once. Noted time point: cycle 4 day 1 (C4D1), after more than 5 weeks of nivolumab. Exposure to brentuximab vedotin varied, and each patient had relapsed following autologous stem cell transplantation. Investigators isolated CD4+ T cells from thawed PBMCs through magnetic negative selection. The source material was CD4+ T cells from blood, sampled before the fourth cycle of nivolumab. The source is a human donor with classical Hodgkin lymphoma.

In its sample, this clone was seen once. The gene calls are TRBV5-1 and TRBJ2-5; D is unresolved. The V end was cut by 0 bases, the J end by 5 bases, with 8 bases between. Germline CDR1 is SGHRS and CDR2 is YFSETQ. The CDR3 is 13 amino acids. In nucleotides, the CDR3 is TGCGCCAGCAGCTTGGGGGTACCGGAGACCCAGTACTTC. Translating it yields CASSLGVPETQYF.

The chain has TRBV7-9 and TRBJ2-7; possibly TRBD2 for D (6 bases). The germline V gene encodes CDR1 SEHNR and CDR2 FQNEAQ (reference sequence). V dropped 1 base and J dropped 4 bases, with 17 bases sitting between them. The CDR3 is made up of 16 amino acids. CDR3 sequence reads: CASSLGSGAGTYEQYF. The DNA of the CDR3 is TGTGCCAGCAGCTTAGGGTCAGGCGCAGGGACTTACGAGCAGTACTTC.